This T cell receptor (gamma chain) was found in a study of intestinal T cells in coeliac disease. Across the study: Controls in the TRG cohort averaged about 55 years, coeliac patients 16.0.

Trimming took 5 bases from V and 2 from J; bases not matched to a gene: 9. The CDR3 is made up of 14 amino acids. Per the germline V gene, CDR1 is EGSTGY and CDR2 is YDSYTSSV. The TRG library came from about 0.2 ug of biopsy DNA amplified with LymphoTrack primers. TCRdb re-called the multiplex PCR reads with CATT. The table lists under 950 gamma-chain clones, 40% to 55% of them singletons. Study results and caveats: FFPE-derived DNA was relatively degraded, likely losing some TCR sequences. All 20 or so biopsies were correctly classified by TRD kmer clustering.

This clone was seen a few times. Its antigen is unidentified. For each case, the template was genomic DNA from ten approximately 5.2-µm formalin-fixed paraffin-embedded scrolls. Surplus formalin-fixed paraffin-embedded duodenal biopsies not needed for diagnosis were used, fully anonymised. The clonotype originates from a human donor with celiac disease. V usage is TRGV4 and J usage is TRGJ1 or TRGJ2. Sequencing was carried out using a duodenal biopsy. CDR3 amino acids: CATWGFRDYYKKLF. In nucleotides, the CDR3 is TGTGCCACCTGGGGCTTTAGAGATTATTATAAGAAACTCTTT.